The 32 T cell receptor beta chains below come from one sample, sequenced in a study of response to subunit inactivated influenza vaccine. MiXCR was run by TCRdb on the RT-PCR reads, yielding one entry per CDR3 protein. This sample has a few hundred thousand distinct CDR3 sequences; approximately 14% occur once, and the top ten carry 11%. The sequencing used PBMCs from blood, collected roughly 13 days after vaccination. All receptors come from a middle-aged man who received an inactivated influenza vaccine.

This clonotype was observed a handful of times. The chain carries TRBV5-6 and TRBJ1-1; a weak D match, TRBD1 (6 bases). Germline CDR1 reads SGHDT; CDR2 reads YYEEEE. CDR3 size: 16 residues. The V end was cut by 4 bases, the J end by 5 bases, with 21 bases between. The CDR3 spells CASSPGGPTVGTEAFF. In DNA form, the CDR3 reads TGTGCCAGCAGCCCCGGGGGGCCCACGGTCGGAACTGAAGCTTTCTTT.

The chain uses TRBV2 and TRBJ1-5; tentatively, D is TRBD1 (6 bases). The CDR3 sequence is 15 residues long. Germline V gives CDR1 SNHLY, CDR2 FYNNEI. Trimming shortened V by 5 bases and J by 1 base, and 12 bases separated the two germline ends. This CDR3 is CASSFSGVSNQPQHF. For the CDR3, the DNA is TGTGCCAGCAGTTTCTCAGGGGTCAGCAATCAGCCCCAGCATTTT.

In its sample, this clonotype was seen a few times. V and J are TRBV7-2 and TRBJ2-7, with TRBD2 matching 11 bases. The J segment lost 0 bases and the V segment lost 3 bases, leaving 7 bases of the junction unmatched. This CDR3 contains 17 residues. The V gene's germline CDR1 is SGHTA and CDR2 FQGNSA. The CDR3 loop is CASSFLASGRSSYEQYF. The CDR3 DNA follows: TGTGCCAGCAGCTTCTTAGCTAGCGGGAGGAGCTCCTACGAGCAGTACTTC.

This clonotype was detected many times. CDR3 amino acids: CASSLSFSSTDTQYF. CDR3 nucleotide sequence: TGTGCCAGCAGCTTAAGCTTCTCGAGCACAGATACGCAGTATTTT. The chain employs TRBV5-5 and TRBJ2-3; D gene ambiguous. V lost 2 bases and J 0 bases, leaving 10 bases between the germline ends. This CDR3 is built from 15 residues. Germline V gene data show CDR1 as SGHKS and CDR2 as YYEKEE (reference sequence).

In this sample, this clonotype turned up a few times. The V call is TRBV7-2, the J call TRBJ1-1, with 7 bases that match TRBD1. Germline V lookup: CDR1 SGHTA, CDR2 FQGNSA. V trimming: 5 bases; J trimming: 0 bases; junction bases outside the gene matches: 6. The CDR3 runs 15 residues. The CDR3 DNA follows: TGTGCCAGCAGCCCTCGAGGGGGCCTGAACACTGAAGCTTTCTTT. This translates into CASSPRGGLNTEAFF.

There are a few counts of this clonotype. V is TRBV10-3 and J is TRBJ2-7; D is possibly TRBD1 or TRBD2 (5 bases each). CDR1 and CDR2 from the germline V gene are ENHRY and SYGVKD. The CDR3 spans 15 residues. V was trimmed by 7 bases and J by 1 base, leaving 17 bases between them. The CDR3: CAINGTAVGSYEQYF. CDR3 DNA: TGTGCCATCAACGGGACGGCGGTGGGGTCCTACGAGCAGTACTTC.

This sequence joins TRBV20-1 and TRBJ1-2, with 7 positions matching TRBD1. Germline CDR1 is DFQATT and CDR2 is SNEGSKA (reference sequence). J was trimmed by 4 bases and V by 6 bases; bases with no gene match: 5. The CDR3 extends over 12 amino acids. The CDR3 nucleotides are TGCAGTGCCGGGGACAGTTCCTATGGCTACACCTTC. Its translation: CSAGDSSYGYTF.

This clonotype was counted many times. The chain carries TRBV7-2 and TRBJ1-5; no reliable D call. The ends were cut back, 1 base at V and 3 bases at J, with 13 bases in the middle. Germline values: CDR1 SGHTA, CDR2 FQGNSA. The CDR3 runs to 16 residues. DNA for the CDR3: TGTGCCAGCAGCTTAGAATTCGGCAGATACAATCAGCCCCAGCATTTT. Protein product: CASSLEFGRYNQPQHF. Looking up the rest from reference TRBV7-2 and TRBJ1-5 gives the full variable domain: GAGVSQSPSNKVTEKGKDVELRCDPISGHTALYWYRQSLGQGLEFLIYFQGNSAPDKSGLPSDRFSAERTGGSVSTLTIQRTQQEDSAVYLCASSLEFGRYNQPQHFGDGTRLSIL.

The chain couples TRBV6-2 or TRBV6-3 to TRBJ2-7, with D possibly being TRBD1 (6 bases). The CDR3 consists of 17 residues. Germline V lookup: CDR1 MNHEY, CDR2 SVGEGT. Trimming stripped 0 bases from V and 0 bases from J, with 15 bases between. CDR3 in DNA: TGTGCCAGCAGTTACTCGACGCGACAGGAAGGCTCCTACGAGCAGTACTTC. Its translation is CASSYSTRQEGSYEQYF.

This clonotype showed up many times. CDR3 residues: CASSYSLLMNTEAFF. The CDR3 DNA reads as TGTGCCAGCAGTTACTCTCTGTTGATGAACACTGAAGCTTTCTTT. The chain uses TRBV6-5 and TRBJ1-1; no reliable D call. The germline CDR1 and CDR2 sequences are MNHEY and SVGAGI. This CDR3 has 15 amino acids. The germline V and J ends were trimmed by 0 bases and 0 bases, with 8 bases remaining between them.

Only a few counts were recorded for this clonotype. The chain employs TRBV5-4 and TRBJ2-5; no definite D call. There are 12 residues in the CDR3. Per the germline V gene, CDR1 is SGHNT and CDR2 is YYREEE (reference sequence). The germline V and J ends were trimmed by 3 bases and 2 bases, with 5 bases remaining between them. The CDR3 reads CASSWSQETQYF. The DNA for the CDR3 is TGTGCCAGCAGCTGGAGTCAAGAGACCCAGTACTTC.

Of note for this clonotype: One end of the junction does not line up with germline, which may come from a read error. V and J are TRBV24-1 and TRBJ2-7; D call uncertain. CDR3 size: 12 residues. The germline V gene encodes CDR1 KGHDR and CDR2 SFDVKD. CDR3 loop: CVTGMVYYEQYF. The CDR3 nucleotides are TGCGTCACTGGGATGGTCTACTACGAGCAGTACTTC.

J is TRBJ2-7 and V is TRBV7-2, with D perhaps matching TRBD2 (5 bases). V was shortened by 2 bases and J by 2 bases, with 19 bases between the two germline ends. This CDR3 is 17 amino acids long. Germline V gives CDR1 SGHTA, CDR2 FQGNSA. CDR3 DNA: TGTGCCAGCAGCTTATTTTCTGCTGGGAGAGTACCCTACGAGCAGTACTTC. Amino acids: CASSLFSAGRVPYEQYF.

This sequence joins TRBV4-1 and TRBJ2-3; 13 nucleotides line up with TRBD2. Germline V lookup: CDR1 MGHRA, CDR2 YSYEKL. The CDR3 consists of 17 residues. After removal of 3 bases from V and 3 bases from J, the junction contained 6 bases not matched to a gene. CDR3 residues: CASSQGLAGSRTDTQYF. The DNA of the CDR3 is TGCGCCAGCAGCCAGGGACTAGCGGGGTCTAGGACAGATACGCAGTATTTT.

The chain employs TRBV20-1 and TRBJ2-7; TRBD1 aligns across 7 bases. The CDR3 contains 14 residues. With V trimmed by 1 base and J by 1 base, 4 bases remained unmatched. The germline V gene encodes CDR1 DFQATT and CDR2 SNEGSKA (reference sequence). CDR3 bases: TGCAGTGCTAGAGTAGGGGGCGGGTCCTACGAGCAGTACTTC. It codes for CSARVGGGSYEQYF.

The CDR3 DNA reads as TGCAGCGTTGAAGTGACCGCGGGAGTACTCGGGGAGCTGTTTTTT. Protein: CSVEVTAGVLGELFF. V usage is TRBV29-1 and J usage is TRBJ2-2; 7 positions agree with TRBD2. The CDR3 totals 15 residues. The ends lost 1 base at V and 7 bases at J; junction bases unmatched: 9. The germline gives CDR1 SQVTM, CDR2 ANQGSEA.

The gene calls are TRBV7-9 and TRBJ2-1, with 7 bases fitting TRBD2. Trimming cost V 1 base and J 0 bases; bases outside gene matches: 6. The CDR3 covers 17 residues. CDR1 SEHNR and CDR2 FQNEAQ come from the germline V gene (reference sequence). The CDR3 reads CASSLGSGGSSYNEQFF. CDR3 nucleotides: TGTGCCAGCAGCTTAGGATCCGGCGGGAGCTCCTACAATGAGCAGTTCTTC.

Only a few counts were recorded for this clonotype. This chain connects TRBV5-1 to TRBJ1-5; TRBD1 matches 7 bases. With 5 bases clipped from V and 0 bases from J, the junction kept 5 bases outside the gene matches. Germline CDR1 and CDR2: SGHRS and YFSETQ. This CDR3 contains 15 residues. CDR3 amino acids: CASRMTGNSNQPQHF. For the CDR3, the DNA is TGCGCCAGCAGGATGACAGGGAATAGCAATCAGCCCCAGCATTTT.

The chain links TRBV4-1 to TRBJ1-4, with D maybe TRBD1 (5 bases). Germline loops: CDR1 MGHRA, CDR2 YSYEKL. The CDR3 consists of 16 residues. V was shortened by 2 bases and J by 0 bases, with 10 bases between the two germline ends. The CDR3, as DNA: TGCGCCAGCAGCCAAAAGGAGACAGCAACTAATGAAAAACTGTTTTTT. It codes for CASSQKETATNEKLFF.

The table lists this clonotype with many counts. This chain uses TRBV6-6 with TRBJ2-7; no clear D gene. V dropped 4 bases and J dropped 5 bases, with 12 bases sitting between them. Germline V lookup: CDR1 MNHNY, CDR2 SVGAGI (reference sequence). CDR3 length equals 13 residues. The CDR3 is CASSSSYGDEQYF. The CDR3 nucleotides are TGTGCCAGCAGTTCATCTTACGGCGACGAGCAGTACTTC.

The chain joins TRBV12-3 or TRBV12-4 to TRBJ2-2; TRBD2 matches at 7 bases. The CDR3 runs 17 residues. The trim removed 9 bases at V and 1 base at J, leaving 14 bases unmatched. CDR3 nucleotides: TGTGCCAGTCTTAGGATGGGGGGGACGGAGAACACCGGGGAGCTGTTTTTT. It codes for CASLRMGGTENTGELFF.

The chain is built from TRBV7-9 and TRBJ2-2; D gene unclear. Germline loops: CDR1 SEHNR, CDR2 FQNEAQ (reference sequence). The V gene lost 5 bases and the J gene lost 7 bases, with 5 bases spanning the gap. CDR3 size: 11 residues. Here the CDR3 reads CASSNRGELFF. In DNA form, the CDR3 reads TGTGCCAGCAGCAACCGCGGGGAGCTGTTTTTT.

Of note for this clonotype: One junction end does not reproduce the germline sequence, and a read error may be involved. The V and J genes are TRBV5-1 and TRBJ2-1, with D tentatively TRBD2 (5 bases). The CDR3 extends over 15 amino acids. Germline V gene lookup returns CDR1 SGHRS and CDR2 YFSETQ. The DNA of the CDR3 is TGCGCCAGCAGCTTGGAAGGGAGCTCCTTCAATGAGCAGTTCTTC. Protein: CASSLEGSSFNEQFF.

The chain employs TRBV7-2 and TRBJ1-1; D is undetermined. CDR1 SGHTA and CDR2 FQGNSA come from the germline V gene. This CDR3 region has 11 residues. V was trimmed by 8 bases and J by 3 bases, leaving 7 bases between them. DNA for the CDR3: TGTGCCAGCGTGAAAGACACTGAAGCTTTCTTT. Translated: CASVKDTEAFF.

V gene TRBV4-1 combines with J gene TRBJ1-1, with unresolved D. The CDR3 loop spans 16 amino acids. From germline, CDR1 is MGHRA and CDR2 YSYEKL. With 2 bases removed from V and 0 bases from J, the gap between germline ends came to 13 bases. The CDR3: CASSQSRLAMNTEAFF. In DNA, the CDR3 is TGCGCCAGCAGCCAATCCCGCCTTGCGATGAACACTGAAGCTTTCTTT.

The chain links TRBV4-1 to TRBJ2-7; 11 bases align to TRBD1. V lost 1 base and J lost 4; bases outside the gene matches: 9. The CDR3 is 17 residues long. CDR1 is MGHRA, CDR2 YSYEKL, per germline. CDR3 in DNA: TGCGCCAGCAGCCAAGTAGGACAGGGGGCGCGAGTATACGAGCAGTACTTC. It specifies CASSQVGQGARVYEQYF.

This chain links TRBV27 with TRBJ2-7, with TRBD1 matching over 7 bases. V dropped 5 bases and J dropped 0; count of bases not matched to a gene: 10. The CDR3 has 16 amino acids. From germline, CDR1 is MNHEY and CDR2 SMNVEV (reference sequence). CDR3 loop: CASSPSQGESSYEQYF. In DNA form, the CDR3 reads TGTGCCAGCAGTCCCTCGCAGGGGGAGAGCTCCTACGAGCAGTACTTC.

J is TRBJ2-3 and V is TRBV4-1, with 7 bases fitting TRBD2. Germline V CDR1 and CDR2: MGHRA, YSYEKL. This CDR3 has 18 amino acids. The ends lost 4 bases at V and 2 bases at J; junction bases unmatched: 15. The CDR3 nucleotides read TGCGCCAGCAGCCGCAGCATTCGTGGGGGGGGAAACACAGATACGCAGTATTTT. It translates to CASSRSIRGGGNTDTQYF.

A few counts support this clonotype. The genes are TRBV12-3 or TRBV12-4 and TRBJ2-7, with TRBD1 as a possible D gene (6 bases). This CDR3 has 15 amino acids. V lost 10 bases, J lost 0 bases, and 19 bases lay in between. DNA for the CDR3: TGTGCCACCGGACACGGACAGCCGAGCTCCTACGAGCAGTACTTC. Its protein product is CATGHGQPSSYEQYF.

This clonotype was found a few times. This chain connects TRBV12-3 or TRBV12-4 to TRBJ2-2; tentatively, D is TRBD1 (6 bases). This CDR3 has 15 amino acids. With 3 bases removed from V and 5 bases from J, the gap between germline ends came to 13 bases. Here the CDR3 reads CASSLTGTLTGELFF. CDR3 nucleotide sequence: TGTGCCAGCAGTTTGACAGGAACTCTGACCGGGGAGCTGTTTTTT.

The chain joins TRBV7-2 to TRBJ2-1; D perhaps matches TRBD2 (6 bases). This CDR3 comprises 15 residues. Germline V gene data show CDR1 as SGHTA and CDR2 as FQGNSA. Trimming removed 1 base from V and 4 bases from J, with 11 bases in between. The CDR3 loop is CASSLVAAGYNEQFF. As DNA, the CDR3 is TGTGCCAGCAGCTTAGTGGCCGCGGGATACAATGAGCAGTTCTTC. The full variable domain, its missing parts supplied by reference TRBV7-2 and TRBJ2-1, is GAGVSQSPSNKVTEKGKDVELRCDPISGHTALYWYRQSLGQGLEFLIYFQGNSAPDKSGLPSDRFSAERTGGSVSTLTIQRTQQEDSAVYLCASSLVAAGYNEQFFGPGTRLTVL.

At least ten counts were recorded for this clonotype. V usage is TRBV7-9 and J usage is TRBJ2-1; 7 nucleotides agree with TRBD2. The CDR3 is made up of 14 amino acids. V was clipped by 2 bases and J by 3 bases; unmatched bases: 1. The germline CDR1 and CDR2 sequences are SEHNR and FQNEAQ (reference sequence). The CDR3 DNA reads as TGTGCCAGCAGCTTACAGCGGGGCTACAATGAGCAGTTCTTC. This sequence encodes CASSLQRGYNEQFF.